These 17 T cell receptor beta chains were sequenced from one sample in a study of T cell changes during pregnancy in multiple sclerosis. Measured with immunoSEQ multiplex PCR; TCRdb has only the in-frame clones, and not every one. The sample has under 80,000 clones; 90% to 95% are singletons. The sequenced sample was peripheral blood, obtained in the third trimester of pregnancy. These receptors were taken from a female donor with multiple sclerosis, enrolled in a pregnancy study.

This clone was observed a single time. The V call is TRBV15, the J call TRBJ1-6; D perhaps matches TRBD1 (5 bases). The length of the CDR3 is 15 residues. V was shortened by 0 bases and J by 9 bases, with 12 bases between the two germline ends. Germline values: CDR1 LNHNV, CDR2 YYDKDF (reference sequence). The CDR3 nucleotides read TGTGCCACCAGCAGAGACGGACAAGGCGGTTCACCCCTCCACTTT. The encoded protein is CATSRDGQGGSPLHF.

This chain connects TRBV4-3 to TRBJ1-1, with D possibly being TRBD1 (5 bases). The germline V gene has CDR1 LGHNA and CDR2 YSLEER. The CDR3 runs 13 residues. V was trimmed by 4 bases and J by 1 base, leaving 7 bases between them. The CDR3 nucleotides read TGCGCCAGCAGCCTTACAGGGAACACTGAAGCTTTCTTT. Translated, it gives CASSLTGNTEAFF.

The chain carries TRBV2 and TRBJ1-1, with D maybe TRBD1 (6 bases). CDR3 length: 15 residues. Trimming stripped 5 bases from V and 0 bases from J, with 13 bases between. Germline CDR1 is SNHLY and CDR2 is FYNNEI. This CDR3 is CASSPPTGVNTEAFF. Written as DNA, the CDR3 is TGTGCCAGCAGTCCCCCGACAGGAGTGAACACTGAAGCTTTCTTT. The whole variable domain, remainder taken from reference TRBV2 and TRBJ1-1, is EPEVTQTPSHQVTQMGQEVILRCVPISNHLYFYWYRQILGQKVEFLVSFYNNEISEKSEIFDDQFSVERPDGSNFTLKIRSTKLEDSAMYFCASSPPTGVNTEAFFGQGTRLTVV.

The chain links TRBV2 to TRBJ1-2, with 7 bases matching TRBD1. Per the germline V gene, CDR1 is SNHLY and CDR2 is FYNNEI. The junction had 5 bases not matched to a gene; V was cut back by 9 bases and J by 4 bases. The CDR3 contains 12 residues. CDR3 in amino acids: CASRGDSYGYTF. In nucleotides, the CDR3 is TGTGCCAGTAGGGGGGACAGCTATGGCTACACCTTC.

The chain employs TRBV5-1 and TRBJ2-3; D possibly corresponds to TRBD2 (6 bases). Trimming left V 3 bases short and J 5 bases short, with 10 bases between. The germline gives CDR1 SGHRS, CDR2 YFSETQ. CDR3 length: 13 residues. Here the CDR3 reads CASSWTGGDTQYF. The CDR3 coding sequence is TGCGCCAGCAGCTGGACCGGGGGAGATACGCAGTATTTT.

The rearrangement links TRBV19 to TRBJ1-3; tentative D call: TRBD1 (5 bases). Germline V gene sequence: CDR1 LNHDA, CDR2 SQIVND (reference sequence). V was cut by 5 bases and J by 2 bases, with 16 bases left in between. The length of the CDR3 is 16 residues. The CDR3 region is CASSGTTSEPGNTIYF. CDR3 nucleotides: TGTGCCAGTAGTGGGACTACAAGCGAACCTGGAAACACCATATATTTT.

The chain uses TRBV9 and TRBJ2-1, with D possibly matching TRBD2 (5 bases). This CDR3 comprises 16 residues. V was trimmed by 0 bases and J by 5 bases, leaving 15 bases between them. CDR1 and CDR2 (germline): SGDLS, YYNGEE. Here the CDR3 reads CASSVGSGLAHNEQFF. The CDR3 DNA reads as TGTGCCAGCAGCGTAGGGAGCGGACTGGCCCACAATGAGCAGTTCTTC.

This rearrangement joins TRBV7-8 to TRBJ2-1, with 9 bases identical to TRBD1. The CDR3 is made up of 15 amino acids. Germline values: CDR1 SGHVS, CDR2 FQNEAQ. J gave up 4 bases and V 1 base, and 2 bases lay outside the gene matches. The CDR3 loop reads CASSLEGQGYNEQFF. The CDR3 nucleotides read TGTGCCAGCAGCTTAGAGGGACAGGGTTACAATGAGCAGTTCTTC.

The chain has TRBV6-5 and TRBJ1-2; D is unclear. Trimming left V 2 bases short and J 14 bases short, with 6 bases between. The CDR3 is 9 amino acids. CDR1 MNHEY and CDR2 SVGAGI come from the germline V gene. CDR3 loop: CASSYPPTF. In DNA form, the CDR3 reads TGTGCCAGCAGTTACCCTCCGACCTTC.

V usage is TRBV4-1 and J usage is TRBJ2-1; 7 nucleotides align to TRBD1. The V segment lost 2 bases and the J segment 14 bases; nucleotides outside the gene matches: 12. Germline assignment: CDR1 MGHRA and CDR2 YSYEKL. CDR3 length equals 14 residues. CDR3 nucleotide sequence: TGCGCCAGCAGCCAACATCTTCGGGACAGCCGTAAGTTCTTC. Translated, it gives CASSQHLRDSRKFF.

The rearrangement links TRBV4-2 to TRBJ1-1, with D possibly TRBD1 on 5 matching bases. The CDR3 covers 18 residues. Germline assignment: CDR1 LGHNA and CDR2 YNFKEQ. Trimming cost V 1 base and J 1 base, with 19 bases left between them. The CDR3 bases are TGTGCCAGCAGCCAAGTAAGGGGAGGCTTAGAAGGGAACACTGAAGCTTTCTTT. Its translation is CASSQVRGGLEGNTEAFF.

The rearrangement links TRBV7-2 to TRBJ1-1; 10 bases agree with TRBD1. Losses at the gene ends were 5 bases for V and 8 bases for J; bases not matched to a gene: 5. Germline loops: CDR1 SGHTA, CDR2 FQGNSA. CDR3 size: 13 residues. Here the CDR3 reads CASSLRDRGEAFF. In DNA form, the CDR3 reads TGTGCCAGCAGCCTCCGGGACAGGGGAGAAGCTTTCTTT.

The chain employs TRBV30 and TRBJ2-7; no firm D call. The CDR3 covers 15 residues. Between the trimmed V and J ends, which lost 2 bases and 0 bases, there was a span of 14 bases. CDR1 is GTSNPN and CDR2 is SVGIG in the germline V gene (reference sequence). The CDR3 nucleotides read TGTGCCTGGAGTAAACAGCTTGAACACTCCTACGAGCAGTACTTC. It yields the protein CAWSKQLEHSYEQYF.

The chain recombines TRBV29-1 with TRBJ2-1, with TRBD2 matching over 9 bases. The CDR3 sequence is 15 residues long. Germline V CDR1 and CDR2: SQVTM, ANQGSEA. Trimming at V came to 8 bases and at J to 1 base, leaving 9 bases not matched to a gene. CDR3 sequence reads: CSLRPGLASYNEQFF. The CDR3 coding sequence is TGCAGCCTTAGACCGGGACTAGCATCCTACAATGAGCAGTTCTTC.

The chain carries TRBV6-5 and TRBJ1-1; possibly TRBD1 for D (5 bases). Germline V gene data show CDR1 as MNHEY and CDR2 as SVGAGI. The CDR3 covers 13 residues. Trimming removed 7 bases from V and 6 bases from J, with 15 bases in between. CDR3 sequence reads: CASTGGLGAEAFF. The CDR3 DNA is TGTGCCAGCACGGGGGGATTGGGCGCTGAAGCTTTCTTT.

The V gene is TRBV30, the J gene TRBJ1-1; 9 positions match TRBD1. The trim removed 1 base at V and 1 base at J, leaving 1 base unmatched. Looked up from germline, CDR1 is GTSNPN and CDR2 is SVGIG (reference sequence). The CDR3 covers 14 residues. The CDR3 region has the DNA TGTGCCTGGAGTGCGGACAGGGGGAACACTGAAGCTTTCTTT. This sequence encodes CAWSADRGNTEAFF.

This chain uses TRBV6-5 with TRBJ1-5; the D gene is possibly TRBD1 (6 bases). The germline V gene has CDR1 MNHEY and CDR2 SVGAGI. V shed 2 bases and J shed 1 base, with 9 bases lying between them. This CDR3 comprises 15 residues. CDR3: CASSYGGASNQPQHF. As DNA, the CDR3 is TGTGCCAGCAGTTACGGGGGGGCAAGCAATCAGCCCCAGCATTTT.